The T cell receptor (beta chain) under discussion was sequenced for a study of CD8 T cells in ankylosing spondylitis. 5'-RACE, quantitative and with molecular barcodes, yielded the TCR beta libraries. TCRdb reanalysed the 5' RACE reads using MiXCR and keeps one entry per CDR3 protein. The table has about 140,000 distinct CDR3 sequences, 7% to 10% seen once; the top ten hold 7.3%. The germline V gene has CDR1 SGHAT and CDR2 FQNNGV. Between the trimmed V and J ends, which lost 5 bases and 0 bases, there was a span of 11 bases. The CDR3 has 15 amino acids. General study points: Both synovial fluid and blood in reactive arthritis had previously been reported to carry some motif variants. Significant enrichment of disease-linked clones was reported in matched ankylosing spondylitis synovial fluid. A TCR beta motif of roughly eight highly homologous variants seemed to mark ankylosing spondylitis blood.

The sample holds many counts of this clonotype. Its specificity is not known. This sequence originates from a male donor with ankylosing spondylitis. The chain carries TRBV11-2 and TRBJ2-1; D gene unclear. The sequencing input was synovial fluid, either unsorted or a sorted T cell fraction (not recorded which). In DNA form, the CDR3 reads TGTGCCAGCAGCCCCAACTACAACTCCTACAATGAGCAGTTCTTC. Its translation: CASSPNYNSYNEQFF.